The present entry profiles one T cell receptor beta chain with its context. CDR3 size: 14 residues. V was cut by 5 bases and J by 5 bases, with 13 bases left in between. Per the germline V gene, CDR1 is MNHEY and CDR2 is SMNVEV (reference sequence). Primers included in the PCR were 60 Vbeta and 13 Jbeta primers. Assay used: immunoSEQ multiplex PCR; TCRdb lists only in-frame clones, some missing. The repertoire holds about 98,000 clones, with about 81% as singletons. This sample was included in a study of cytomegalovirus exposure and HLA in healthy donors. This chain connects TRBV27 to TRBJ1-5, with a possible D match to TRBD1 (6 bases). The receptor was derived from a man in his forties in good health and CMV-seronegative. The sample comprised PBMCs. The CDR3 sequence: CASSARTVDQPQHF. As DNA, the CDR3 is TGTGCCAGCAGTGCCCGGACAGTAGATCAGCCCCAGCATTTT.